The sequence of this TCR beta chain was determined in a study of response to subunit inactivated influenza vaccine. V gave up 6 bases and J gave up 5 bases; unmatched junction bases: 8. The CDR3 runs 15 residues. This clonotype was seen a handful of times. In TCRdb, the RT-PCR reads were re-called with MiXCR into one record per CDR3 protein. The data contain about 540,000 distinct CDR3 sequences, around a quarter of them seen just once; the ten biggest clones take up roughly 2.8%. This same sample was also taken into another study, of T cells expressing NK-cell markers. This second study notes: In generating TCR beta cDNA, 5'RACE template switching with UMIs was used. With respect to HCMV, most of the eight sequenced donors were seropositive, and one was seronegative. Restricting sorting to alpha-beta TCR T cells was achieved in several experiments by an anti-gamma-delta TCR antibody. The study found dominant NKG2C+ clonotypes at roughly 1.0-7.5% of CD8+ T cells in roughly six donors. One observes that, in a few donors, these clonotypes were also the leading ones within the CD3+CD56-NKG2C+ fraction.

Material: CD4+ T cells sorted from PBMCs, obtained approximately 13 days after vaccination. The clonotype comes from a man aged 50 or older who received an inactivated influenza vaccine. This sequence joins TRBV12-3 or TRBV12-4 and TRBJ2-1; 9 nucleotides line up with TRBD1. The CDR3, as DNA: TGTGCCAGCAGACTGGGGGGACAGGGTCACAATGAGCAGTTCTTC. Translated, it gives CASRLGGQGHNEQFF.